This T cell receptor beta chain comes out of a study of blood T cell repertoires in COVID-19. Profiling relied on immunoSEQ multiplex PCR, and the TCRdb table lists in-frame clones only, not all of them. This table holds around 370,000 clones, around 87% found once. Trimming pared 4 bases from V and 7 bases from J, leaving 13 bases between. The CDR3 contains 12 residues. Germline V gene data show CDR1 as SQVTM and CDR2 as ANQGSEA. This clone was detected once. The sequenced material came from peripheral blood. The V gene is TRBV29-1, the J gene TRBJ1-2, with unresolved D. This clonotype originated in a man between 18 and 35 years old with active or convalescent COVID-19. CDR3 nucleotide sequence: TGCAGCGTTGTCACAGAACCCCCTGGCTACACCTTC. It codes for CSVVTEPPGYTF.